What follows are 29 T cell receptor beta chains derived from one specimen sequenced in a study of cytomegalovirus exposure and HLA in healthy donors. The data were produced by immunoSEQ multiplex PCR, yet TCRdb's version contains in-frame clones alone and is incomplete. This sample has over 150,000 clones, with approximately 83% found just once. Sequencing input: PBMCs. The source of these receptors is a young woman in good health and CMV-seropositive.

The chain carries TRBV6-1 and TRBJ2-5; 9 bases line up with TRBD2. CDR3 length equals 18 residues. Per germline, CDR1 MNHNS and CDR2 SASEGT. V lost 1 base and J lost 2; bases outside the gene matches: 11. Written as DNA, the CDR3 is TGTGCCAGCAGTGAAGAAATTAGCGGGGGTTGGGAACAAGAGACCCAGTACTTC. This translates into CASSEEISGGWEQETQYF.

As DNA, the CDR3 is TGTGCCACCAGCAGCCGGGACAGGGGGACAGATACGCAGTATTTT. Protein sequence: CATSSRDRGTDTQYF. J is TRBJ2-3 and V is TRBV15; TRBD1 matches 11 bases. The CDR3 covers 15 residues. V lost 3 bases, J lost 3 bases, and 2 bases stayed unmatched. Looked up from germline, CDR1 is LNHNV and CDR2 is YYDKDF (reference sequence).

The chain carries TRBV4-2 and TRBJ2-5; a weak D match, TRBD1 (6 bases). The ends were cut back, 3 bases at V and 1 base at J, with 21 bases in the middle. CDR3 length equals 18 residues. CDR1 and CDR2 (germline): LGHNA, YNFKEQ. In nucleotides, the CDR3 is TGTGCCAGCAGCCAGATAAACCTAGTAGGACAGCCCCAAGAGACCCAGTACTTC. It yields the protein CASSQINLVGQPQETQYF.

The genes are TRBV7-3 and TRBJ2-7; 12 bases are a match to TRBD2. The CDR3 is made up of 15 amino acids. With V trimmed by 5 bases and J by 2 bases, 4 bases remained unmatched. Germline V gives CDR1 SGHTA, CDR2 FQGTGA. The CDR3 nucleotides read TGTGCCAGCAGCCCGAGACTAGCGGGGGCCTACGAGCAGTACTTC. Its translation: CASSPRLAGAYEQYF.

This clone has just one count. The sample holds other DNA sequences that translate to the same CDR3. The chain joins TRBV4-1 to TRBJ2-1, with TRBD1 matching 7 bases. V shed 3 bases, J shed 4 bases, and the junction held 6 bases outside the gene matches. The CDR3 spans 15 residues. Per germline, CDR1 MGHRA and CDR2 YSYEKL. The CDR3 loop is CASSQAGTAYNEQFF. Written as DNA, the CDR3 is TGCGCCAGCAGCCAGGCCGGGACAGCTTACAATGAGCAGTTCTTC.

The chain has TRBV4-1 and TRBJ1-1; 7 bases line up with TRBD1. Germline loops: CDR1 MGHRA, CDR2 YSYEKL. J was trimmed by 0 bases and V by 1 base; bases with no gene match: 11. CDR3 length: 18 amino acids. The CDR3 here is CASSQVLRDRFMNTEAFF. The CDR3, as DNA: TGCGCCAGCAGCCAAGTCCTCCGGGACAGATTTATGAACACTGAAGCTTTCTTT.

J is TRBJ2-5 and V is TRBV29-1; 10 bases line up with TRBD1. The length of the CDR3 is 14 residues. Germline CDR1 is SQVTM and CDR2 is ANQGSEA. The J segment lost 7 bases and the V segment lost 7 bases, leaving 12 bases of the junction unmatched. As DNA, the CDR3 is TGCAGCGCCGACCCGGGACAGGGGTTGAGGACCCAGTACTTC. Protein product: CSADPGQGLRTQYF.

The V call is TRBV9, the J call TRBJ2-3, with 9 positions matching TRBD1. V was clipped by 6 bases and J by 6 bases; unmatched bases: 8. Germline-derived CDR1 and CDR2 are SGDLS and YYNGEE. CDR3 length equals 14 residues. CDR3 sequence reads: CASTAGTGTDTQYF. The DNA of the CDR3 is TGTGCCAGCACCGCCGGGACAGGGACTGATACGCAGTATTTT.

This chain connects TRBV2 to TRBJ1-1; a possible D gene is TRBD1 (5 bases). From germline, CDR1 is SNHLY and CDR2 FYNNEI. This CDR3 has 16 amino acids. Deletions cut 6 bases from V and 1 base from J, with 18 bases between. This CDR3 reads CASRVGAEGRNTEAFF. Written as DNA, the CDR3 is TGTGCCAGCAGGGTAGGGGCGGAGGGTAGGAACACTGAAGCTTTCTTT.

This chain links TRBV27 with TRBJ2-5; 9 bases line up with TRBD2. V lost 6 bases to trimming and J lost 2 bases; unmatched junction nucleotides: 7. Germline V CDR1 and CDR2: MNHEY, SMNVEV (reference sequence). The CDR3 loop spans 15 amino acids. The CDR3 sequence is CASSAGGRIQETQYF. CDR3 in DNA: TGTGCCAGCAGCGCGGGGGGGCGAATACAAGAGACCCAGTACTTC.

The CDR3: CASSERGGADYGYTF. The DNA of the CDR3 is TGCGCCAGCAGCGAACGAGGGGGGGCCGACTATGGCTACACCTTC. The chain couples TRBV5-1 to TRBJ1-2; TRBD1 might be the D (6 bases). The germline CDR1 and CDR2 sequences are SGHRS and YFSETQ. The CDR3 sequence is 15 residues long. The ends were cut back, 4 bases at V and 3 bases at J, with 16 bases in the middle.

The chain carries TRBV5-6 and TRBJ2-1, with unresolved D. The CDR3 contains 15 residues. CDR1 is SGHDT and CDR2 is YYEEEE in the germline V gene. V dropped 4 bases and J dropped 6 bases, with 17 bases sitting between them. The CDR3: CASSRLDGTINEQFF. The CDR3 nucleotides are TGTGCCAGCAGCCGCCTAGATGGAACCATCAATGAGCAGTTCTTC. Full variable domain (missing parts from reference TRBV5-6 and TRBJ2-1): DAGVTQSPTHLIKTRGQQVTLRCSPKSGHDTVSWYQQALGQGPQFIFQYYEEEERQRGNFPDRFSGHQFPNYSSELNVNALLLGDSALYLCASSRLDGTINEQFFGPGTRLTVL.

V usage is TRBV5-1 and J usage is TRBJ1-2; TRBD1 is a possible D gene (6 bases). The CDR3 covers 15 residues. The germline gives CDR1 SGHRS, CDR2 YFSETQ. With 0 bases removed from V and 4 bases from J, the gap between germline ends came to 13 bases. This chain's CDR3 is CASSLVTRGAYGYTF. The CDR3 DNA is TGCGCCAGCAGCTTGGTAACCCGGGGGGCCTATGGCTACACCTTC.

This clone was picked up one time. The CDR3 is CASSVGRGQGYNEKLFF. CDR3 nucleotides: TGTGCCAGCAGCGTAGGGAGGGGACAGGGGTATAATGAAAAACTGTTTTTT. The chain is built from TRBV9 and TRBJ1-4, with 10 bases lining up with TRBD1. Germline CDR1 SGDLS, CDR2 YYNGEE. The CDR3 runs 17 residues. Unmatched junction bases numbered 6, after V lost 0 bases and J lost 4 bases.

The chain's CDR3 is CATSIGDVLTEAFF. The CDR3 coding sequence is TGTGCCACCTCAATCGGGGATGTGTTGACTGAAGCTTTCTTT. The chain joins TRBV2 to TRBJ1-1, with D hard to call. The germline V and J ends were trimmed by 10 bases and 5 bases, with 20 bases remaining between them. Germline loops: CDR1 SNHLY, CDR2 FYNNEI. This CDR3 spans 14 amino acids.

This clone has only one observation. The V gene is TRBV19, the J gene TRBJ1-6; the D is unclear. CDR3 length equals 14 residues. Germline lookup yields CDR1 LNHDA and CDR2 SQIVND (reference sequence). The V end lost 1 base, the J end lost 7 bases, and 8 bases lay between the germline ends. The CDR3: CASSIASLNSPLHF. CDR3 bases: TGTGCCAGTAGTATAGCGTCGCTAAATTCACCCCTCCACTTT.

This chain's CDR3 is CASSVRGGAPGELFF. In DNA, the CDR3 is TGTGCCAGCAGCGTTCGCGGGGGGGCCCCCGGGGAGCTGTTTTTT. V usage is TRBV7-3 and J usage is TRBJ2-2; the match to TRBD2 covers 9 bases. The trim removed 5 bases at V and 6 bases at J, leaving 7 bases unmatched. Looked up from germline, CDR1 is SGHTA and CDR2 is FQGTGA. The CDR3 totals 15 residues.

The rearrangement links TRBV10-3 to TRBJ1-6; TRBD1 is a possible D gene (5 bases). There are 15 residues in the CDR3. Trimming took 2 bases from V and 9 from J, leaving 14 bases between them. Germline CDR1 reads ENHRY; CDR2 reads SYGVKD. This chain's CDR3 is CAISEEGLLGSPLHF. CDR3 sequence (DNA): TGTGCCATCAGTGAGGAGGGACTTTTGGGTTCACCCCTCCACTTT.

CDR3 in amino acids: CASSGGLPTYNEQFF. The CDR3 DNA reads as TGTGCCAGCAGCGGTGGACTACCCACCTACAATGAGCAGTTCTTC. This sequence joins TRBV9 and TRBJ2-1, with D maybe TRBD2 (6 bases). Germline lookup yields CDR1 SGDLS and CDR2 YYNGEE. The CDR3 has 15 residues. Trimming shortened V by 3 bases and J by 2 bases, and 12 bases separated the two germline ends.

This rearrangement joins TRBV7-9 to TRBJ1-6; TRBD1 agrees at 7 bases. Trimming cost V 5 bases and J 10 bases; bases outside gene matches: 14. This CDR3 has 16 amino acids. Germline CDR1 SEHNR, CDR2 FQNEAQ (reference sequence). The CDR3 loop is CASSPAGTVFRSPLHF. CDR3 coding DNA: TGTGCCAGCAGCCCCGCAGGGACAGTATTTCGGTCACCCCTCCACTTT.

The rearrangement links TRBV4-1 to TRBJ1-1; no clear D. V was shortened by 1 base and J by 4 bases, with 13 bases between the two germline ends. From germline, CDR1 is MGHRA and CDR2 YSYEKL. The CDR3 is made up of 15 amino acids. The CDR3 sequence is CASSQATGAFTEAFF. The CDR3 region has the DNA TGCGCCAGCAGCCAAGCTACTGGAGCCTTCACTGAAGCTTTCTTT.

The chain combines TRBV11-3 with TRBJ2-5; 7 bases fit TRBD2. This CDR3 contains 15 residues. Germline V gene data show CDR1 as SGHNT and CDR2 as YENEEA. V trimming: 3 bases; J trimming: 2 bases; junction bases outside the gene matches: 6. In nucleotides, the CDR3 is TGTGCCAGCAGCTTTTCGGGGGGAGAGCAAGAGACCCAGTACTTC. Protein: CASSFSGGEQETQYF.

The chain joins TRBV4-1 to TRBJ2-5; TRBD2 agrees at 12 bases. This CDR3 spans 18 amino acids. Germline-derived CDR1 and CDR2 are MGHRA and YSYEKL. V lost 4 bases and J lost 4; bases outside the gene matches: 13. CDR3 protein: CASSPSGASGGAGETQYF. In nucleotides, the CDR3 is TGCGCCAGCAGCCCCTCTGGGGCTAGCGGGGGGGCGGGAGAGACCCAGTACTTC.

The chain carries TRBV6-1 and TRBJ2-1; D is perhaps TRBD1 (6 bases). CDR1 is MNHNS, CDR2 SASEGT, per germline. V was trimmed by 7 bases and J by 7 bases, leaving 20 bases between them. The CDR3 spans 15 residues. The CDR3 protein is CASTPGATQGNEQFF. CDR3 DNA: TGTGCCAGCACCCCCGGGGCTACCCAGGGGAATGAGCAGTTCTTC.

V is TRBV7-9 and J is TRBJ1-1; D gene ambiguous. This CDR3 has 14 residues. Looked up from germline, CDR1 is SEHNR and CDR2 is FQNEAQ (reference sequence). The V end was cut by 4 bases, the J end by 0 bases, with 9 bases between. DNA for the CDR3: TGTGCCAGCAGCTCCCTCCTTATGAACACTGAAGCTTTCTTT. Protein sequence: CASSSLLMNTEAFF. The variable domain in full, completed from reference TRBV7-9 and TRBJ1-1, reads DTGVSQNPRHKITKRGQNVTFRCDPISEHNRLYWYRQTLGQGPEFLTYFQNEAQLEKSRLLSDRFSAERPKGSFSTLEIQRTEQGDSAMYLCASSSLLMNTEAFFGQGTRLTVV.

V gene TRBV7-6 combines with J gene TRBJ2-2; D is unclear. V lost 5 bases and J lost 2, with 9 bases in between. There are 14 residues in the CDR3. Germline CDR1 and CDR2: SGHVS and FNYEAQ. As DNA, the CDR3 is TGTGCCAGCAGCCCGGAGATAAACACCGGGGAGCTGTTTTTT. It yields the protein CASSPEINTGELFF.

The CDR3 nucleotides are TGTGCCAGTAGTCCCGGGACAGGGGGTTTCTACGAGCAGTACTTC. Encoded protein: CASSPGTGGFYEQYF. The rearrangement uses TRBV19 and TRBJ2-7, with 11 bases lining up with TRBD1. CDR1 is LNHDA and CDR2 is SQIVND in the germline V gene (reference sequence). J lost 3 bases, V lost 5 bases, and 6 bases had no gene match. The CDR3 has 15 residues.

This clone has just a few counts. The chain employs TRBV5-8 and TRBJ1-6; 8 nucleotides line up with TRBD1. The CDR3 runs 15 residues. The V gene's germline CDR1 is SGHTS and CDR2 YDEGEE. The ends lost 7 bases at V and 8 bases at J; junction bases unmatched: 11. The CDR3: CASGPTGVAYSPLHF. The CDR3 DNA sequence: TGTGCCAGCGGCCCGACAGGGGTGGCATATTCACCCCTCCACTTT.

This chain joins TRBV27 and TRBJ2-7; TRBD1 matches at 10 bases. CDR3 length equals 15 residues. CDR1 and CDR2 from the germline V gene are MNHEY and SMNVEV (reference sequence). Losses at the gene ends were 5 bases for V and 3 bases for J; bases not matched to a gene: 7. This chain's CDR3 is CASSRGTGVRYEQYF. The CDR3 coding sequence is TGTGCCAGCAGTCGCGGGACAGGGGTTCGCTACGAGCAGTACTTC.